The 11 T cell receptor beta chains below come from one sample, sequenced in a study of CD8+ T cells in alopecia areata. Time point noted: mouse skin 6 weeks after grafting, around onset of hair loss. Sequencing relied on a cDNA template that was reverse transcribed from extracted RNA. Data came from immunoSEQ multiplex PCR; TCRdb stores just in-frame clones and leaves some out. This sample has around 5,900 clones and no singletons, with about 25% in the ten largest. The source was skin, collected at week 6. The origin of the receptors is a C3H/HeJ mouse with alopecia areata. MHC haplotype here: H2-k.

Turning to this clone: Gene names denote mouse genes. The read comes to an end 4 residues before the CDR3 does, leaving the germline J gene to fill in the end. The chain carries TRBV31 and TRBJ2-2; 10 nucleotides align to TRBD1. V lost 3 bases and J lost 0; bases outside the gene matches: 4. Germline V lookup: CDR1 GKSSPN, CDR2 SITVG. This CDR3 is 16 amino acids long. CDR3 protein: CAWRQGTGANTGQLYF. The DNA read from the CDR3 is TGTGCCTGGAGGCAAGGGACAGGGGCAAACACCGGG.

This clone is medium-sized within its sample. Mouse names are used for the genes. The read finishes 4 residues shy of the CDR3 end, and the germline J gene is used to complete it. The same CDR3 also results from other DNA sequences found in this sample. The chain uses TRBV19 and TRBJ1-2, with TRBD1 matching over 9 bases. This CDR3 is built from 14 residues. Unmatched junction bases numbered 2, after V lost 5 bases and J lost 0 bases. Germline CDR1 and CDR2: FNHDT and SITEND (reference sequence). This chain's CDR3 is CASSRDRANSDYTF. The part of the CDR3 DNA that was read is TGTGCCAGCAGCCGGGACAGGGCAAACTCC.

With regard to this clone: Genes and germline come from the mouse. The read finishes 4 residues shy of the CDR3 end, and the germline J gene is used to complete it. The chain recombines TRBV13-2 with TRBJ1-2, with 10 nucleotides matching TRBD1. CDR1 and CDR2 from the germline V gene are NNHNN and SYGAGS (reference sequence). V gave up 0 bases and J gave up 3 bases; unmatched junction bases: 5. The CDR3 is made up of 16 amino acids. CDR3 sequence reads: CASGDAGTGADSDYTF. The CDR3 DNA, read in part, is TGTGCCAGCGGTGATGCAGGGACAGGGGCGGACTCC.

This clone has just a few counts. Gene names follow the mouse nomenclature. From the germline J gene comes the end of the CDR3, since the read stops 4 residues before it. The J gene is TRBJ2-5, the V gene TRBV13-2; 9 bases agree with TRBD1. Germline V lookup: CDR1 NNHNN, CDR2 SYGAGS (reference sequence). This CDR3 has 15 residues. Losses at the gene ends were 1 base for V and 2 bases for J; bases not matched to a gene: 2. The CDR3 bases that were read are TGTGCCAGCGGTGATAACAGGGGGCTCCAAGAC. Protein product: CASGDNRGLQD. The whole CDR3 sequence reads CASGDNRGLQDTQYF.

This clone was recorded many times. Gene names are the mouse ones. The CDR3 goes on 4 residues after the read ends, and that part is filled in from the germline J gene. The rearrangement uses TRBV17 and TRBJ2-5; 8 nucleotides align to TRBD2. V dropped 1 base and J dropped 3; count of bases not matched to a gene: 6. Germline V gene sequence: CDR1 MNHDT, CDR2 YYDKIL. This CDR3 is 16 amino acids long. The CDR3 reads CASSRGTGGRQDTQYF. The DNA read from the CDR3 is TGTGCTAGCAGTAGAGGAACTGGGGGAAGGCAAGAC.

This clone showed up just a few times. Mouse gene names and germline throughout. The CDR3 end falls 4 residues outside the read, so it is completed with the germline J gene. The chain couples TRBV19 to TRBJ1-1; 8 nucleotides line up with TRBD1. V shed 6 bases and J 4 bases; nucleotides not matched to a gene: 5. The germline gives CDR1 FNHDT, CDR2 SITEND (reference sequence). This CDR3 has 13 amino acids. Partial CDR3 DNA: TGTGCCAGCACCAGACAGGGGAGCACA. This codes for CASTRQGST. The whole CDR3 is CASTRQGSTEVFF.

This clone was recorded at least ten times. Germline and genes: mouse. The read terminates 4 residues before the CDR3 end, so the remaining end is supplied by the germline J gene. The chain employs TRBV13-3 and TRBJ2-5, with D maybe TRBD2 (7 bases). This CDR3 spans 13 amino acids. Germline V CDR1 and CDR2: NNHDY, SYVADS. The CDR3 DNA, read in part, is TGTGCCAGCAGTGATGGGGGGGCTGAC. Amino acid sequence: CASSDGGAD. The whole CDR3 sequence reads CASSDGGADTQYF.

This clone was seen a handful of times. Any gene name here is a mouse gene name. The sequenced CDR3 bases are TGCACCTGCAGTGCCCAAGGGGCTGGGGGGTAT. It specifies CTCSAQGAGGY. The whole CDR3 sequence reads CTCSAQGAGGYEQYF. The chain is built from TRBV1 and TRBJ2-7; 8 nucleotides match TRBD2. The read halts 4 residues ahead of the CDR3 end, with the missing end drawn from the germline J gene. The CDR3 extends over 15 amino acids. Germline loops: CDR1 NSQYPW, CDR2 LRSPGD (reference sequence).

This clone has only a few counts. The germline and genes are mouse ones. The covered CDR3 bases are TGTGCCAGCAGTATCGGGGGGAGCACA. Translated: CASSIGGST. The entire CDR3 protein is CASSIGGSTEVFF. This chain links TRBV19 with TRBJ1-1; TRBD1 might be the D (5 bases). The CDR3 extends 4 residues past the end of the read, so its final part is completed from the germline J gene. The CDR3 runs to 13 residues. Germline V gene data show CDR1 as FNHDT and CDR2 as SITEND (reference sequence). Trimming pared 2 bases from V and 4 bases from J, leaving 9 bases between.

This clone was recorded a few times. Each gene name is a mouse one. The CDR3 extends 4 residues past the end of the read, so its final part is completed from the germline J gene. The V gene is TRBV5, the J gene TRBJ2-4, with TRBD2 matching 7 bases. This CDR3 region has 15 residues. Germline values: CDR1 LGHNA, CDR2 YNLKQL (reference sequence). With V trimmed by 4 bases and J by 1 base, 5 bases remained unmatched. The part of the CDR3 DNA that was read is TGTGCCAGCAGCCCACTGGGGTTACGTCAAAAC. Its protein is CASSPLGLRQN. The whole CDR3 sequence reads CASSPLGLRQNTLYF.

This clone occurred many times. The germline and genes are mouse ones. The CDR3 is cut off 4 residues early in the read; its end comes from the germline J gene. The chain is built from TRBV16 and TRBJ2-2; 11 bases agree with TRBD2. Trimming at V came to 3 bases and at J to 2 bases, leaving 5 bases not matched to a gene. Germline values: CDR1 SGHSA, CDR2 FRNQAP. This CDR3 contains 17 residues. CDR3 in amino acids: CASSLPDWGENTGQLYF. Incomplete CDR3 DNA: TGTGCAAGCAGCTTGCCGGACTGGGGGGAGAACACCGGG.